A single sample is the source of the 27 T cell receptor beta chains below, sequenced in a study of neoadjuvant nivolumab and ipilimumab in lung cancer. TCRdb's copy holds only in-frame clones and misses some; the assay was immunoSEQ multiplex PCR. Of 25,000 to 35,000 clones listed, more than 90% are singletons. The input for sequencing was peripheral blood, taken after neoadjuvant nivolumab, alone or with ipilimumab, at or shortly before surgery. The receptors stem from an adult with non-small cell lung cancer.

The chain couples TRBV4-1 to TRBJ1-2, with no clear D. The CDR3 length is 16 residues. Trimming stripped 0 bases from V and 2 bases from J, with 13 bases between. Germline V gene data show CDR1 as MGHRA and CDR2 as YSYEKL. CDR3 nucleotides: TGCGCCAGCAGCCAAGAATCGTCGGCAGTGAACTATGGCTACACCTTC. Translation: CASSQESSAVNYGYTF.

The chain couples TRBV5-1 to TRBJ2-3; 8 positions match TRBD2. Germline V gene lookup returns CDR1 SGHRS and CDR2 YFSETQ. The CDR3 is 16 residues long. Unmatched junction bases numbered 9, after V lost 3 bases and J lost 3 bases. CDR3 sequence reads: CASSWGAGVVTDTQYF. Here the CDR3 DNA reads TGCGCCAGCAGCTGGGGAGCGGGAGTGGTAACAGATACGCAGTATTTT.

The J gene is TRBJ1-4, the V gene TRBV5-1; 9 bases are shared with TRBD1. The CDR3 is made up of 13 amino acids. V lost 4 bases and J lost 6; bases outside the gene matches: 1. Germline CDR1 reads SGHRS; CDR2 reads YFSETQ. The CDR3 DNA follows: TGCGCCAGCAGCCGGACAGGGGATGAAAAACTGTTTTTT. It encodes CASSRTGDEKLFF.

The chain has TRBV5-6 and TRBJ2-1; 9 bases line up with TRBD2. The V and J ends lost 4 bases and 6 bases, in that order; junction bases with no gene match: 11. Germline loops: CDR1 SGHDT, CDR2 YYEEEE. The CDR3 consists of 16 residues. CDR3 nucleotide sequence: TGTGCCAGCAGCGGTCTAGCGGGACTACGAGGCAATGAGCAGTTCTTC. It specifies CASSGLAGLRGNEQFF.

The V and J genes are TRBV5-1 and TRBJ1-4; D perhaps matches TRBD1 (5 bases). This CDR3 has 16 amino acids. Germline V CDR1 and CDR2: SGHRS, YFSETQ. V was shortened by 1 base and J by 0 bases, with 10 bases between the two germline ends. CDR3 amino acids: CASSLTDRATNEKLFF. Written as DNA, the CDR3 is TGCGCCAGCAGCTTGACCGACAGAGCAACTAATGAAAAACTGTTTTTT.

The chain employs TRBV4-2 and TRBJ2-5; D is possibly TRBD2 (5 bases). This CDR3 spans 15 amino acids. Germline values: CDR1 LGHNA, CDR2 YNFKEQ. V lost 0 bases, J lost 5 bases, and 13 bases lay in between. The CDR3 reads CASSQDRPGEETQYF. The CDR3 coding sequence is TGTGCCAGCAGCCAAGATAGACCTGGGGAGGAGACCCAGTACTTC.

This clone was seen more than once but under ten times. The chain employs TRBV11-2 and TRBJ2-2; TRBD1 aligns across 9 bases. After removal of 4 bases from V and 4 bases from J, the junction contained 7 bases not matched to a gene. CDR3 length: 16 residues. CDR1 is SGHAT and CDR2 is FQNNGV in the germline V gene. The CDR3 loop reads CASSSYRGRGTGELFF. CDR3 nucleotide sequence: TGTGCCAGCAGCTCTTACAGGGGGCGAGGCACCGGGGAGCTGTTTTTT.

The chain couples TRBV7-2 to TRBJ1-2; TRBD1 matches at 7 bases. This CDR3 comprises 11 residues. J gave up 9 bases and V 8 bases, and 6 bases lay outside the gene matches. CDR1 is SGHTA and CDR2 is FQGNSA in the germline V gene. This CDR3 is CASAGGLSYTF. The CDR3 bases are TGTGCCAGCGCAGGGGGTCTAAGCTACACCTTC. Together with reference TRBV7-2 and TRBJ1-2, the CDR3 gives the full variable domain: GAGVSQSPSNKVTEKGKDVELRCDPISGHTALYWYRQSLGQGLEFLIYFQGNSAPDKSGLPSDRFSAERTGGSVSTLTIQRTQQEDSAVYLCASAGGLSYTFGSGTRLTVV.

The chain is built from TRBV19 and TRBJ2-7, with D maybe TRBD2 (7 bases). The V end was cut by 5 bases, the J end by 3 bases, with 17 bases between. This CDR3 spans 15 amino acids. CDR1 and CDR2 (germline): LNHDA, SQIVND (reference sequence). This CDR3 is CASSLYRAGDYEQYF. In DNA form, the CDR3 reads TGTGCCAGTAGTCTCTACAGGGCGGGAGACTACGAGCAGTACTTC.

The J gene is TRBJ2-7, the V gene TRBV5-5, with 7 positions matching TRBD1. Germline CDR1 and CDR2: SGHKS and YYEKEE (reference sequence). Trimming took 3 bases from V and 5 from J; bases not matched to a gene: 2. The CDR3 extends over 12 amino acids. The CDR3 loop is CASSWTGNEQYF. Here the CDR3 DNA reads TGTGCCAGCAGCTGGACAGGCAACGAGCAGTACTTC.

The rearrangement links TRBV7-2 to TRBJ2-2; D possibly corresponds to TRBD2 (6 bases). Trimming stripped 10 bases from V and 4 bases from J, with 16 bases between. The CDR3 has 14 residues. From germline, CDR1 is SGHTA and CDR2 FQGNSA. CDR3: CAITTGVRTGELFF. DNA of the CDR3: TGTGCCATCACGACGGGGGTTCGCACCGGGGAGCTGTTTTTT.

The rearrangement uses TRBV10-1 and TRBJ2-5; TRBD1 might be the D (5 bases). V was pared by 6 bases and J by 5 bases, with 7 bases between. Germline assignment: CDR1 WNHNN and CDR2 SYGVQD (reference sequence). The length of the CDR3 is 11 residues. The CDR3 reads CASSTGETQYF. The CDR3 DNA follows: TGCGCCAGCAGCACAGGCGAGACCCAGTACTTC.

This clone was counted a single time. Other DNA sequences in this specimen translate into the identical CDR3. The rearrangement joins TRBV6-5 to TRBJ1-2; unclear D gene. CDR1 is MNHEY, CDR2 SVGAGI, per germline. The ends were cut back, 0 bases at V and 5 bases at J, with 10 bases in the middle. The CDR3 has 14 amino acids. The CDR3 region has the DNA TGTGCCAGCAGTTACTCAGGAGGGAGGTATGGCTACACCTTC. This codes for CASSYSGGRYGYTF.

CDR3 DNA sequence: TGTGCTAGTGGTTCCGGGACACCTAACACTGAAGCTTTCTTT. The encoded protein is CASGSGTPNTEAFF. The V and J genes are TRBV12-5 and TRBJ1-1; tentatively, D is TRBD1 (6 bases). Trimming removed 4 bases at V and 2 bases at J, with 11 bases between. The V gene's germline CDR1 is LGHNT and CDR2 FRNRAP. This CDR3 spans 14 amino acids. Looking up the rest from reference TRBV12-5 and TRBJ1-1 gives the full variable domain: DARVTQTPRHKVTEMGQEVTMRCQPILGHNTVFWYRQTMMQGLELLAYFRNRAPLDDSGMPKDRFSAEMPDATLATLKIQPSEPRDSAVYFCASGSGTPNTEAFFGQGTRLTVV.

CDR3 amino acids: CASSYVTSGSFGTQYF. Here the CDR3 DNA reads TGTGCCAGCAGCTATGTGACTAGCGGGAGTTTCGGGACCCAGTACTTC. V and J are TRBV7-2 and TRBJ2-5; 12 bases match TRBD2. The CDR3 runs to 16 residues. CDR1 is SGHTA and CDR2 is FQGNSA in the germline V gene. Losses at the gene ends were 4 bases for V and 7 bases for J; bases not matched to a gene: 10.

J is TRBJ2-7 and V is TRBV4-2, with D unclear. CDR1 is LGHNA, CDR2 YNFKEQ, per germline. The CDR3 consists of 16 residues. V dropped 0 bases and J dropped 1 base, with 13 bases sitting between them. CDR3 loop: CASSQEGSPQSYEQYF. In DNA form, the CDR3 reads TGTGCCAGCAGCCAAGAGGGCTCTCCCCAATCCTACGAGCAGTACTTC.

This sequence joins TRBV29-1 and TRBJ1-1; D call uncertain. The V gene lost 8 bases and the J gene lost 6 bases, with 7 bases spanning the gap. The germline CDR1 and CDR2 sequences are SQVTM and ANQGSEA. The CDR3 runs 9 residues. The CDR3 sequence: CSPKAEAFF. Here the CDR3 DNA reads TGCAGCCCCAAGGCTGAAGCTTTCTTT.

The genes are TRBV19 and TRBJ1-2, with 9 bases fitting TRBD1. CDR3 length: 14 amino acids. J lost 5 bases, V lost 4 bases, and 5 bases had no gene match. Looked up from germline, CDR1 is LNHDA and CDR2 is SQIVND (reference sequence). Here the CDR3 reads CASSKVGTGYGYTF. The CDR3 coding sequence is TGTGCCAGTAGTAAAGTCGGGACAGGGTATGGCTACACCTTC.

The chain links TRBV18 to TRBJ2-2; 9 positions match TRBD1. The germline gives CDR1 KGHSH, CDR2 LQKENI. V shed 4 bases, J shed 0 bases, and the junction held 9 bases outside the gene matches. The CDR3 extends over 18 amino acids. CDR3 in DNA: TGTGCCAGCTCACTTCTGGACAGGGGCGTTGCGAACACCGGGGAGCTGTTTTTT. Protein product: CASSLLDRGVANTGELFF.

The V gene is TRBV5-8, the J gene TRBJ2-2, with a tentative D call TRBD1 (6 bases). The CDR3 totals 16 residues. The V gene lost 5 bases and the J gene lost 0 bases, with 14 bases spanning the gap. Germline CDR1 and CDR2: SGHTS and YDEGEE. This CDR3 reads CASRFPGTTNTGELFF. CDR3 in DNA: TGTGCCAGCAGGTTTCCCGGGACAACGAACACCGGGGAGCTGTTTTTT.

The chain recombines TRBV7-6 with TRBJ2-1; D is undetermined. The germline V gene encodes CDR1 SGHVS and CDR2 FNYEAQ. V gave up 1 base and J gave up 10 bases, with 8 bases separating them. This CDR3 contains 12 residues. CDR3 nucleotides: TGTGCCAGCAGCTTAGATGTAATGGAGCAGTTCTTC. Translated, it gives CASSLDVMEQFF.

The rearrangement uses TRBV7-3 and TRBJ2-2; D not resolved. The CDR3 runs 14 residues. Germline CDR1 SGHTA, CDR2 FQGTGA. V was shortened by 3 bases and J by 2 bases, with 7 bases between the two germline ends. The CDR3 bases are TGTGCCAGCAGCTTTATGGGTAACACCGGGGAGCTGTTTTTT. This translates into CASSFMGNTGELFF.

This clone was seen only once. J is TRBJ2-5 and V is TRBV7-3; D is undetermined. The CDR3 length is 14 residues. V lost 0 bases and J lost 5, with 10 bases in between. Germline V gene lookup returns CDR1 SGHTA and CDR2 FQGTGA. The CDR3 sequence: CASSLTGGRETQYF. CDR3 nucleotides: TGTGCCAGCAGCTTAACAGGCGGAAGGGAGACCCAGTACTTC.

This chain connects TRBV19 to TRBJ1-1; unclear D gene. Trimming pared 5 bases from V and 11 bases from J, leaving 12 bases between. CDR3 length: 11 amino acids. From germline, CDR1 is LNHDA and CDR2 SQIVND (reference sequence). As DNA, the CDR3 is TGTGCCAGTAGTCACTCGAAGAACGCTTTCTTT. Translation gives CASSHSKNAFF.

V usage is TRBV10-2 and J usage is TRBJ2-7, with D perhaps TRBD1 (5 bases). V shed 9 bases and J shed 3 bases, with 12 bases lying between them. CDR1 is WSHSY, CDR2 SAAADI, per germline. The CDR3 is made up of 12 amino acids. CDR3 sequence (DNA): TGCGCCAGTAAAGATGACAGCTACGAGCAGTACTTC. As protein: CASKDDSYEQYF.

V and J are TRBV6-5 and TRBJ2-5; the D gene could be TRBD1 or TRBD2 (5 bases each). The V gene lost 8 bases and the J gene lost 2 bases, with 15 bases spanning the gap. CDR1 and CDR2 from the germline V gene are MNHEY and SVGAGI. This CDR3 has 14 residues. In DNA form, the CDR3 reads TGTGCCAGCGGGTCCGGGACCACGCAAGAGACCCAGTACTTC. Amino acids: CASGSGTTQETQYF.

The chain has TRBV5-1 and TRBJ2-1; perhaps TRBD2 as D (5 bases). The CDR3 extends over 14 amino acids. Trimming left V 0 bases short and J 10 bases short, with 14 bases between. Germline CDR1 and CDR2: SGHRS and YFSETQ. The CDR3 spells CASSLGLAHREQFF. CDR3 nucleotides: TGCGCCAGCAGCTTGGGGCTAGCACACCGGGAGCAGTTCTTC.